The sequence of this T cell receptor (beta chain) was determined in a study of response to subunit inactivated influenza vaccine. Regarding the study as a whole: Few additional T cells are recruited per seasonal influenza vaccination, authors suggested.

Losses at the gene ends were 10 bases for V and 4 bases for J; bases not matched to a gene: 12. The CDR3 spans 15 residues. Germline assignment: CDR1 SEHNR and CDR2 FQNEAQ (reference sequence). This clonotype has more than one count but fewer than ten. Its antigen remains unknown. Each CDR3 protein gets one entry after TCRdb re-called the RT-PCR reads with MiXCR. Of over 400,000 distinct CDR3 sequences listed, 11% are singletons. This chain links TRBV7-9 with TRBJ2-2; 7 bases map to TRBD2. Sequences were derived from PBMCs from blood, sampled roughly 45 days after vaccination. The source is a man aged 50-60 years who received an inactivated influenza vaccine. This CDR3 reads CATLVRAGFTGELFF. In DNA form, the CDR3 reads TGTGCCACCCTGGTACGAGCGGGATTCACCGGGGAGCTGTTTTTT.